The 23 T cell receptor beta chains below all came from one sample that was sequenced in a study of blood T cell repertoires in COVID-19. TCRdb's copy holds only in-frame clones and misses some; the assay was immunoSEQ multiplex PCR. The repertoire holds around 150,000 clones, with around 73% as singletons. The sample taken for sequencing was peripheral blood. Receptors originate from a man aged 55 to 70 who had recovered from COVID-19.

In this sample, this clone turned up once. The chain is built from TRBV6-4 and TRBJ2-7; D remains ambiguous. With 4 bases removed from V and 7 bases from J, the gap between germline ends came to 8 bases. The CDR3 is 11 amino acids. Germline CDR1 MRHNA, CDR2 SNTAGT. The CDR3 nucleotides read TGTGCCAGCAGTGTCACAGAAGAGCAGTACTTC. Translation gives CASSVTEEQYF.

This clone showed up just once. CDR3 bases: TGCAGCGTACAGCTGGCGAGGGGGCAGGAGACCCAGTACTTC. Protein product: CSVQLARGQETQYF. The J gene is TRBJ2-5, the V gene TRBV29-1, with 7 bases that match TRBD1. The CDR3 totals 14 residues. In germline, CDR1 is SQVTM, CDR2 ANQGSEA. Trimming cost V 6 bases and J 5 bases; bases outside gene matches: 12.

The chain combines TRBV9 with TRBJ1-1, with D possibly TRBD1 on 5 matching bases. V shed 1 base and J shed 1 base, with 5 bases lying between them. CDR1 and CDR2 (germline): SGDLS, YYNGEE. The CDR3 runs 13 residues. As DNA, the CDR3 is TGTGCCAGCAGCGTAACAGGGAACACTGAAGCTTTCTTT. It yields the protein CASSVTGNTEAFF.

The CDR3 sequence is CASKGLAGGKGETQYF. CDR3 sequence (DNA): TGTGCCAGCAAGGGACTAGCGGGGGGGAAGGGAGAGACCCAGTACTTC. The chain has TRBV7-8 and TRBJ2-5; 16 bases map to TRBD2. Germline V gene data show CDR1 as SGHVS and CDR2 as FQNEAQ. CDR3 length: 16 amino acids. Germline trimming cut 7 bases from V and 4 bases from J; bases unmatched to any gene: 6.

This rearrangement joins TRBV7-3 to TRBJ2-3; D may be TRBD2 (6 bases). Germline CDR1 SGHTA, CDR2 FQGTGA. The CDR3 runs to 18 residues. Trimming stripped 3 bases from V and 10 bases from J, with 29 bases between. The CDR3 loop is CASSFDSGSARSDSAQYF. The CDR3, as DNA: TGTGCCAGCAGCTTTGATAGCGGCTCGGCCCGCTCCGATTCTGCGCAGTATTTT.

The chain joins TRBV3-1 (or the pseudogene TRBV3-2) to TRBJ2-5, with D possibly being TRBD2 (6 bases). The CDR3 contains 16 residues. The V end lost 4 bases, the J end lost 5 bases, and 20 bases lay between the germline ends. Looked up from germline, CDR1 is LGHDT and CDR2 is YNNKEL (reference sequence). The CDR3 reads CASSPGGSAARETQYF. The CDR3 DNA is TGTGCCAGCAGCCCCGGGGGTAGCGCCGCTCGGGAGACCCAGTACTTC.

V is TRBV5-5 and J is TRBJ1-6; D not certain. V was shortened by 2 bases and J by 0 bases, with 6 bases between the two germline ends. This CDR3 region has 15 residues. Germline V lookup: CDR1 SGHKS, CDR2 YYEKEE (reference sequence). The CDR3 loop reads CASSLLSSYNSPLHF. The CDR3 DNA reads as TGTGCCAGCAGCTTACTGAGCTCCTATAATTCACCCCTCCACTTT.

The CDR3 region has the DNA TGTGCCAGCAGCTTATCGGGGAGGGGAGATACGCAGTATTTT. Its protein product is CASSLSGRGDTQYF. This chain uses TRBV11-2 with TRBJ2-3; 7 bases align to TRBD2. V lost 2 bases, J lost 5 bases, and 4 bases stayed unmatched. The CDR3 covers 14 residues. Germline loops: CDR1 SGHAT, CDR2 FQNNGV.

CDR3 DNA: TGTGCCAGTAGTCTAGGACTTCACAATGAGCAGTTCTTC. Its protein is CASSLGLHNEQFF. The chain recombines TRBV19 with TRBJ2-1, with D perhaps matching TRBD2 (5 bases). Germline V gives CDR1 LNHDA, CDR2 SQIVND (reference sequence). CDR3 length: 13 amino acids. Trimming left V 5 bases short and J 5 bases short, with 10 bases between.

This sequence joins TRBV4-3 and TRBJ1-2; D may be TRBD1 (6 bases). V was clipped by 3 bases and J by 4 bases, with 15 bases between them. Germline-derived CDR1 and CDR2 are LGHNA and YSLEER. The CDR3 consists of 15 residues. For the CDR3, the DNA is TGCGCCAGCAGCCAGGGGCGGGGGCAGGTCTATGGCTACACCTTC. Translated, it gives CASSQGRGQVYGYTF.

This clone has only one observation. The chain recombines TRBV14 with TRBJ2-7; D is perhaps TRBD2 (6 bases). V lost 0 bases, J lost 1 base, and 16 bases lay in between. This CDR3 comprises 17 residues. Germline CDR1 is SGHDN and CDR2 is FVKESK. For the CDR3, the DNA is TGTGCCAGCAGCCAAGATACGTTCGGGACTGCTTCCTACGAGCAGTACTTC. Translation gives CASSQDTFGTASYEQYF.

This clone was seen just once. The chain recombines TRBV28 with TRBJ1-2; tentative D call: TRBD1 (5 bases). V dropped 4 bases and J dropped 4 bases, with 10 bases sitting between them. The length of the CDR3 is 13 residues. Per the germline V gene, CDR1 is MDHEN and CDR2 is SYDVKM. The CDR3 bases are TGTGCCAGCAGTTCTGGGGCTCCCTATGGCTACACCTTC. This translates into CASSSGAPYGYTF.

V and J are TRBV21-1 and TRBJ1-1. TRBV21-1 corresponds to a pseudogene. This CDR3 contains 14 residues. DNA of the CDR3: TGTGCCAGCAGCGTACGGGATCCGAACACTGAAGCTTTCTTT. This gives the protein CASSVRDPNTEAFF.

The chain is built from TRBV3-1 (or the pseudogene TRBV3-2) and TRBJ1-1; D gene uncertain. The V end was cut by 4 bases, the J end by 4 bases, with 16 bases between. Germline CDR1 and CDR2: LGHDT and YNNKEL (reference sequence). This CDR3 has 15 amino acids. CDR3 DNA sequence: TGTGCCAGCAGCCTCAAGTTTATGGGAGGCACTGAAGCTTTCTTT. This translates into CASSLKFMGGTEAFF.

This clone was counted between two and nine times. V is TRBV6-2 or TRBV6-3 and J is TRBJ1-2; D unclear. Germline lookup yields CDR1 MNHEY and CDR2 SVGEGT. The CDR3 runs 13 residues. The germline V and J ends were trimmed by 5 bases and 4 bases, with 11 bases remaining between them. The CDR3 region has the DNA TGTGCCAGCAGTCTTCAGGTGGGCTATGGCTACACCTTC. Protein: CASSLQVGYGYTF.

The CDR3 is CASSVASNYGYTF. DNA for the CDR3: TGTGCCAGCAGTGTAGCGTCTAACTATGGCTACACCTTC. The chain employs TRBV27 and TRBJ1-2, with no clear D. The germline V and J ends were trimmed by 5 bases and 0 bases, with 7 bases remaining between them. CDR1 is MNHEY, CDR2 SMNVEV, per germline (reference sequence). The CDR3 extends over 13 amino acids.

The V gene is TRBV5-1, the J gene TRBJ2-2; 9 bases agree with TRBD1. CDR3 length: 17 amino acids. From germline, CDR1 is SGHRS and CDR2 YFSETQ. V lost 0 bases, J lost 5 bases, and 8 bases stayed unmatched. CDR3 sequence: CASSLAGGQGPTGELFF. The DNA of the CDR3 is TGCGCCAGCAGCTTGGCCGGGGGACAGGGACCAACCGGGGAGCTGTTTTTT.

The J gene is TRBJ2-2, the V gene TRBV5-4; 9 bases agree with TRBD1. Germline V lookup: CDR1 SGHNT, CDR2 YYREEE (reference sequence). The CDR3 spans 15 residues. With V trimmed by 4 bases and J by 4 bases, 5 bases remained unmatched. The CDR3 DNA reads TGTGCCAGCAGCGCAGGACAGGGGAGCACCGGGGAGCTGTTTTTT. It is translated as CASSAGQGSTGELFF. Variable domain in full (rest from reference TRBV5-4 and TRBJ2-2): ETGVTQSPTHLIKTRGQQVTLRCSSQSGHNTVSWYQQALGQGPQFIFQYYREEENGRGNFPPRFSGLQFPNYSSELNVNALELDDSALYLCASSAGQGSTGELFFGEGSRLTVL.

V usage is TRBV28 and J usage is TRBJ1-5; D unclear. There are 15 residues in the CDR3. V lost 2 bases to trimming and J lost 0 bases, with 8 bases between them. Germline V gene data show CDR1 as MDHEN and CDR2 as SYDVKM. Written as DNA, the CDR3 is TGTGCCAGCAGTTTAGTCGCGATTAGCAATCAGCCCCAGCATTTT. This gives the protein CASSLVAISNQPQHF.

The rearrangement uses TRBV30 and TRBJ2-7, with 8 nucleotides matching TRBD2. CDR3 length equals 13 residues. V shed 3 bases and J 6 bases; nucleotides not matched to a gene: 7. Germline values: CDR1 GTSNPN, CDR2 SVGIG (reference sequence). The CDR3 protein is CAWSGRAVFEQYF. In DNA form, the CDR3 reads TGTGCCTGGAGCGGGAGGGCAGTGTTCGAGCAGTACTTC.

This clone was observed once. The chain carries TRBV27 and TRBJ1-2; D unclear. The CDR3 spans 14 residues. Germline CDR1 reads MNHEY; CDR2 reads SMNVEV (reference sequence). The V gene lost 5 bases and the J gene lost 5 bases, with 15 bases spanning the gap. CDR3 sequence: CASSPSGVLYGYTF. The DNA for the CDR3 is TGTGCCAGCAGTCCCAGCGGAGTACTTTATGGCTACACCTTC.

This chain uses TRBV5-1 with TRBJ2-1; no clear D gene. V lost 3 bases and J 6 bases, leaving 13 bases between the germline ends. This CDR3 has 14 residues. Per germline, CDR1 SGHRS and CDR2 YFSETQ. Written as DNA, the CDR3 is TGCGCCAGCAGCTCCCGGGTAGCTCCCAATGAGCAGTTCTTC. It yields the protein CASSSRVAPNEQFF.

This clone appeared a single time. Other DNA sequences in this specimen translate into the identical CDR3. This chain joins TRBV5-1 and TRBJ1-1; 9 bases agree with TRBD1. The length of the CDR3 is 14 residues. Germline lookup yields CDR1 SGHRS and CDR2 YFSETQ. V gave up 5 bases and J gave up 2 bases; unmatched junction bases: 4. CDR3 nucleotides: TGCGCCAGCAGTTCGGGACAGGGCAACACTGAAGCTTTCTTT. Translating it yields CASSSGQGNTEAFF.